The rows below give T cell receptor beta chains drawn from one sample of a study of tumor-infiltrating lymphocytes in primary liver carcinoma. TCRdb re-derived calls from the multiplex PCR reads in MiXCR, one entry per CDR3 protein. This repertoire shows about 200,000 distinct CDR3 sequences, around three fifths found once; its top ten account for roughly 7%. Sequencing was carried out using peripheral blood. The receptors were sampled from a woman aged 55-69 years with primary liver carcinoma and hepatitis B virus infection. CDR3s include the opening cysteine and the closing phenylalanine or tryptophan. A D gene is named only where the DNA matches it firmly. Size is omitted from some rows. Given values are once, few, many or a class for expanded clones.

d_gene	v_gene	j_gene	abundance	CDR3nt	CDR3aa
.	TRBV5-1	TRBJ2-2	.	TGCGCCAGCAGCTATTCCCCAAAGACGAACACCGGGGAGCTGTTTTTT	CASSYSPKTNTGELFF
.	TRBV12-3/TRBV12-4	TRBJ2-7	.	TGTGCCAATACCAGTGACGCCGGCTCCTACGAGCAGTACTTC	CANTSDAGSYEQYF
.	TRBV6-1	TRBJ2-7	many	TGTGCCAGCACCCGACAGACGGGGAACTACGAGCAGTACTTC	CASTRQTGNYEQYF
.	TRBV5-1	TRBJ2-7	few	TGCGCCAGCAGCTTGGATGGGGGGAAGGGCTACGAGCAGTACTTC	CASSLDGGKGYEQYF
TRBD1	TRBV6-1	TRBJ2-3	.	TGTGCCAGCAGTAGGACAGGGGACGCAGATACGCAGTATTTT	CASSRTGDADTQYF
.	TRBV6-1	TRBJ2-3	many	TGTGCCAGCAGTTCGTCTCTAGCGACCAGCACAGATACGCAGTATTTT	CASSSSLATSTDTQYF
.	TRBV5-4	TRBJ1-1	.	TGTGCCAGCGGTTTGGACTTTGGGAACACTGAAGCTTTCTTT	CASGLDFGNTEAFF
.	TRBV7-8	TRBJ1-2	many	TGTGCCAGCAGCAACCGACTGGGGGACGGTGGCTACACCTTC	CASSNRLGDGGYTF
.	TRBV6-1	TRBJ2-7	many	TGTGCCAGCAGTGAACGCCGCGACAGTTCCTTCTACGAGCAGTACTTC	CASSERRDSSFYEQYF
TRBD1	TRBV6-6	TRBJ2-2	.	TGTGCCAGCAGTTACCCGGGACAGCGTAACGCCGGGGAGCTATTTTTT	CASSYPGQRNAGELFF
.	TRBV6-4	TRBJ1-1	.	TGTGCCAGCAGCACCTGGATCAACACTGTAGCTTTCTTT	CASSTWINTVAFF
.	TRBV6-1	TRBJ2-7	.	TGTGCCAGCAGTGAACTGGCGGAGGGTTTATACGAGCAGTACTTC	CASSELAEGLYEQYF
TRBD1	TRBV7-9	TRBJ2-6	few	TGTGCCAGCAGCCCGGACAGGGGGCATAAACCTGGGGCCAACGTCCTGACTTTC	CASSPDRGHKPGANVLTF
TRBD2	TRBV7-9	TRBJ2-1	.	TGTGCCAGCAGCTTCAGAGGCGGGAGCTTGGCCAACAATGAGCAGTTCTTC	CASSFRGGSLANNEQFF
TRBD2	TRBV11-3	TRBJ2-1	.	TGTGCCAGCAGCCCCCGATTAGCGGGAGATAACAATGAGCAGTTCTTC	CASSPRLAGDNNEQFF
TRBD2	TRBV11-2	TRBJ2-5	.	TGTGCCTGCAGCTTGGCCAGACTAGCGGGAGTAGAGACCCAGTACTTC	CACSLARLAGVETQYF
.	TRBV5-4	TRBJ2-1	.	TGTACCAGCAACGGGAGTAGCTCCTACAATGAGCAGTTCTTC	CTSNGSSSYNEQFF
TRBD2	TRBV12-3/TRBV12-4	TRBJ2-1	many	TGTGCCAGCAGTTGGGCGGGAGGAGGGAATGAGCAGTTCTTC	CASSWAGGGNEQFF
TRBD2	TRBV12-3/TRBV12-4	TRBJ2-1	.	TGTGCCATCAGTTCGGGGACTAGCCCGCAGTCCTTC	CAISSGTSPQSF
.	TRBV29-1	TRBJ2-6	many	TGCAGCCCAGAGTACAGGGCCCCCGGTTCTGGGGCCAACGTCCTGACTTTC	CSPEYRAPGSGANVLTF
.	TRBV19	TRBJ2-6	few	TGTGCCAGTACAGCCAGGGGCTCCGGGGCCAACGTCCTGACTTTC	CASTARGSGANVLTF
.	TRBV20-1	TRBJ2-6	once	TGCAGTGCTTTCCCTATCTCTGGGGCCAACGTCCTGACTTTC	CSAFPISGANVLTF
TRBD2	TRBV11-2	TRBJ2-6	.	TGTGCCAGCAGTTCCGGCGGGAGGACTGGGGCCAACATCCTGACTTTC	CASSSGGRTGANILTF
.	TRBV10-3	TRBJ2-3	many	TGTGCCATCAGTGACCAGACAGATACGCAGTATTTT	CAISDQTDTQYF
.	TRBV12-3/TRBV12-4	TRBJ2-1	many	TGTGCCAGCAGTTTGGGTTCGGCATCCAATGAGCAGTTCTTC	CASSLGSASNEQFF
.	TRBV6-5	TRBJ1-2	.	TGCGCCAGCAGGTCCGGGACGGGCTATGGCTACACCTTC	CASRSGTGYGYTF
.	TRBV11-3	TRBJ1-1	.	TGTGCCAGCAGTCTAACAGTAGGGGTGAACACTGAAGCCTTCTTT	CASSLTVGVNTEAFF
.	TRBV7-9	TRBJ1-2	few	TGTGCCAGCAGCCCGCAGGGGCCATGGTCAGGCTACACCTTC	CASSPQGPWSGYTF
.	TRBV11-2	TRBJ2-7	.	TGTGTCGGCAGCTTAGATCCCGCCCCGACCACTGGCCGGTACTTC	CVGSLDPAPTTGRYF
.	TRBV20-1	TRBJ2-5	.	TGCAGTGCTATAAATAGTGGCGGGGGCTACGAGAACCAGTACTTC	CSAINSGGGYENQYF
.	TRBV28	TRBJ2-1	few	TGTGCCAGCAACCGGCCTTACAATGAGCAGTTCTTC	CASNRPYNEQFF
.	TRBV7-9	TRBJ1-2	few	TGTGCCAGCAGCTTAGAAGGGTTTGGCTACACCTTC	CASSLEGFGYTF
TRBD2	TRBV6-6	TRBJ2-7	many	TGTGCCAGCAGTTATGGGGGGTCTAGCGGGAGGGCCTACGAGCAGTACTTC	CASSYGGSSGRAYEQYF
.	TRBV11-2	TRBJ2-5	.	TGTGCCAGCAACTTAGTTGCTGGGGGTTGGCAAGAGACCCAGTACTTC	CASNLVAGGWQETQYF
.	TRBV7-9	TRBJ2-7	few	TGTGCCAGCAGCTTAACCTACGAGCAGTACTTC	CASSLTYEQYF
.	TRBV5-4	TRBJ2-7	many	TGTGCCAGCAGCGTTGGGACTTCCCCACGGCAGTACTTC	CASSVGTSPRQYF
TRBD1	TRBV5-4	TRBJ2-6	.	TGTGCCAGCAGAGTACAGGGGGCTGGGGCCAACGTCCTGACTTTC	CASRVQGAGANVLTF
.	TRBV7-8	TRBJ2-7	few	TGTGCCAGCAGCTTAGAGTCGGGAAATCTATACGAGCAGTACTTC	CASSLESGNLYEQYF
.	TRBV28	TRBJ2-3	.	TGTGCCAGCACCTCACTGTTTTTACGCACAGATACGCAGTATTTT	CASTSLFLRTDTQYF
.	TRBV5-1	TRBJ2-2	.	TGCGCCAGCAGCTTCGCGGACACCGGGGAGCTGTTTTTT	CASSFADTGELFF
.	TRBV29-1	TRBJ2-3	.	TGCGGCGTTAAGGACGGTTCGGATACGCAGTATTTT	CGVKDGSDTQYF
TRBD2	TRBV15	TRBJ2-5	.	TGTGCCACCAGCAGAGATCCAGGGAGGGTGACCCAGTACTTC	CATSRDPGRVTQYF